This passage covers 32 T cell receptor beta chains from one sample sequenced in a study of blood T cell repertoires in COVID-19. Using immunoSEQ multiplex PCR, the repertoire was profiled, and TCRdb retains in-frame clones only, with some absent. This repertoire shows approximately 300,000 clones, about nine tenths found once; its top ten account for 4.5% to 6.5%. Material: PBMCs or T cells enriched from blood (not recorded which). These receptor sequences come from a man aged 55-75 years who had recovered from COVID-19.

This rearrangement joins TRBV27 to TRBJ1-1; the match to TRBD1 covers 7 bases. Germline CDR1 and CDR2: MNHEY and SMNVEV (reference sequence). The CDR3 is 15 residues long. V was pared by 2 bases and J by 0 bases, with 3 bases of the junction left unmatched. The CDR3: CASSLRQGLNTEAFF. The CDR3 DNA reads TGTGCCAGCAGTTTAAGACAGGGATTGAACACTGAAGCTTTCTTT.

The chain employs TRBV5-1 and TRBJ2-3; D possibly corresponds to TRBD1 (6 bases). Germline V CDR1 and CDR2: SGHRS, YFSETQ. The CDR3 sequence is 15 residues long. The V end was cut by 4 bases, the J end by 2 bases, with 14 bases between. CDR3 region: CASSAGQIYTDTQYF. The CDR3, as DNA: TGCGCCAGCAGCGCCGGACAGATATACACAGATACGCAGTATTTT.

The chain uses TRBV2 and TRBJ2-5; a weak D match, TRBD2 (6 bases). The germline CDR1 and CDR2 sequences are SNHLY and FYNNEI. Between the trimmed V and J ends, which lost 6 bases and 5 bases, there was a span of 19 bases. The CDR3 totals 15 residues. The CDR3, as DNA: TGTGCCAGCAGGCTAGGTCCGGGACTTGGGGAGACCCAGTACTTC. Translation gives CASRLGPGLGETQYF.

This chain connects TRBV12-3 or TRBV12-4 to TRBJ1-1; TRBD1 aligns across 7 bases. This CDR3 comprises 12 residues. The V gene end was trimmed by 7 bases and the J gene end by 6 bases; junction bases not matched to a gene: 5. As DNA, the CDR3 is TGTGCCAGCATAGGGGGCAGATCTGAAGCTTTCTTT. Protein sequence: CASIGGRSEAFF.

The chain uses TRBV28 and TRBJ1-5; tentatively, D is TRBD1 (6 bases). Germline lookup yields CDR1 MDHEN and CDR2 SYDVKM. V lost 4 bases, J lost 2 bases, and 18 bases lay in between. This CDR3 contains 17 residues. The CDR3 sequence is CASSYIRGGMGNQPQHF. For the CDR3, the DNA is TGTGCCAGCAGTTATATACGGGGGGGCATGGGCAATCAGCCCCAGCATTTT.

The rearrangement joins TRBV7-3 to TRBJ1-1, with D hard to call. The germline gives CDR1 SGHTA, CDR2 FQGTGA. The CDR3 contains 13 residues. V was clipped by 4 bases and J by 2 bases, with 8 bases between them. For the CDR3, the DNA is TGTGCCAGCAGCTCACTAGAAAACACTGAAGCTTTCTTT. Translation gives CASSSLENTEAFF.

V is TRBV29-1 and J is TRBJ2-7; 12 positions agree with TRBD2. V shed 6 bases and J 2 bases; nucleotides not matched to a gene: 8. CDR3 length equals 15 residues. Germline V gene sequence: CDR1 SQVTM, CDR2 ANQGSEA. In DNA form, the CDR3 reads TGCAGCGTCAACGGACTAGCGGGAAAAACCTACGAGCAGTACTTC. Its translation: CSVNGLAGKTYEQYF.

This clone showed up just once. The gene calls are TRBV12-3 or TRBV12-4 and TRBJ2-5, with D possibly matching TRBD1 (5 bases). V lost 3 bases and J 3 bases, leaving 8 bases between the germline ends. The CDR3 loop spans 13 amino acids. In nucleotides, the CDR3 is TGTGCCAGCAGTTTTGACAGAGAAGAGACCCAGTACTTC. It yields the protein CASSFDREETQYF.

This clone was detected only once. This chain links TRBV18 with TRBJ2-1, with D tentatively TRBD2 (6 bases). Trimming took 2 bases from V and 0 from J, leaving 8 bases between them. The germline CDR1 and CDR2 sequences are KGHSH and LQKENI. The CDR3 spans 15 residues. CDR3 DNA sequence: TGTGCCAGCTCACCAGAACTAGCCTCCTACAATGAGCAGTTCTTC. Protein sequence: CASSPELASYNEQFF.

Worth noting for this clone: This same CDR3 is encoded by further DNA sequences in the sample. V gene TRBV3-1 (or the pseudogene TRBV3-2) combines with J gene TRBJ2-5; D is undetermined. The V and J ends lost 3 bases and 5 bases respectively, with 7 bases between them. Germline loops: CDR1 LGHDT, CDR2 YNNKEL (reference sequence). CDR3 length: 12 residues. For the CDR3, the DNA is TGTGCCAGCAGCCAGGGCCGGGAGACCCAGTACTTC. It specifies CASSQGRETQYF.

The genes are TRBV7-8 and TRBJ2-3, with a possible D match to TRBD2 (6 bases). The CDR3 extends over 16 amino acids. V was cut by 1 base and J by 3 bases, with 14 bases left in between. The germline V gene encodes CDR1 SGHVS and CDR2 FQNEAQ. As DNA, the CDR3 is TGTGCCAGCAGCTTAGGTTTCTCGGGAGAGACAGATACGCAGTATTTT. This sequence encodes CASSLGFSGETDTQYF.

The rearrangement joins TRBV2 to TRBJ1-2; no clear D gene. The germline CDR1 and CDR2 sequences are SNHLY and FYNNEI. This CDR3 comprises 11 residues. V lost 2 bases and J lost 7, with 5 bases in between. This CDR3 is CASSENGGYTF. The CDR3 DNA is TGTGCCAGCAGTGAAAACGGTGGCTACACCTTC.

The gene calls are TRBV9 and TRBJ1-3, with a possible D match to TRBD1 (6 bases). This CDR3 contains 15 residues. Germline V gives CDR1 SGDLS, CDR2 YYNGEE. V gave up 4 bases and J gave up 2 bases, with 13 bases separating them. The CDR3 DNA is TGTGCCAGCAGCTTAGTCCCAGGGGCTGGAAACACCATATATTTT. Its translation: CASSLVPGAGNTIYF. The variable domain in full, with the rest retrieved from reference TRBV9 and TRBJ1-3, is DSGVTQTPKHLITATGQRVTLRCSPRSGDLSVYWYQQSLDQGLQFLIQYYNGEERAKGNILERFSAQQFPDLHSELNLSSLELGDSALYFCASSLVPGAGNTIYFGEGSWLTVV.

The gene calls are TRBV18 and TRBJ1-5; TRBD1 matches at 9 bases. The CDR3 loop spans 15 amino acids. Losses at the gene ends were 4 bases for V and 3 bases for J; bases not matched to a gene: 4. In germline, CDR1 is KGHSH, CDR2 LQKENI. The chain's CDR3 is CASSRGQGSNQPQHF. DNA of the CDR3: TGTGCCAGCTCACGGGGACAGGGATCCAATCAGCCCCAGCATTTT.

The rearrangement uses TRBV28 and TRBJ2-7; TRBD2 matches at 8 bases. Germline loops: CDR1 MDHEN, CDR2 SYDVKM. With V trimmed by 4 bases and J by 3 bases, 8 bases remained unmatched. The CDR3 totals 15 residues. This chain's CDR3 is CASSSPGGERYEQYF. DNA for the CDR3: TGTGCCAGCAGTTCGCCCGGGGGGGAGCGCTACGAGCAGTACTTC.

The chain links TRBV4-1 to TRBJ1-4; D is uncertain. V was cut by 4 bases and J by 8 bases, with 5 bases left in between. The CDR3 length is 11 residues. The V gene's germline CDR1 is MGHRA and CDR2 YSYEKL. CDR3 DNA sequence: TGCGCCAGCAGCCCCGGGGAAAAACTGTTTTTT. Its translation is CASSPGEKLFF.

A single count supports this clone. The chain joins TRBV11-2 to TRBJ2-7; D possibly corresponds to TRBD1 (7 bases). The V and J ends lost 5 bases and 0 bases respectively, with 26 bases between them. This CDR3 contains 19 residues. The germline CDR1 and CDR2 sequences are SGHAT and FQNNGV. Here the CDR3 reads CASSLPTGYGRHSSYEQYF. As DNA, the CDR3 is TGTGCCAGCAGCCTACCGACAGGGTATGGGAGGCATAGCTCCTACGAGCAGTACTTC.

The rearrangement joins TRBV24-1 to TRBJ2-1; no definite D call. The CDR3 totals 12 residues. V was trimmed by 1 base and J by 10 bases, leaving 7 bases between them. Germline CDR1 is KGHDR and CDR2 is SFDVKD. In nucleotides, the CDR3 is TGTGCCACCAGTGATTTTACACAGGAGCAGTTCTTC. Translated, it gives CATSDFTQEQFF.

This sequence joins TRBV6-1 and TRBJ2-2, with no clear D. Germline assignment: CDR1 MNHNS and CDR2 SASEGT. The CDR3 runs 15 residues. The V gene lost 1 base and the J gene lost 0 bases, with 6 bases spanning the gap. This CDR3 reads CASSEGGANTGELFF. The DNA of the CDR3 is TGTGCCAGCAGTGAAGGAGGTGCGAACACCGGGGAGCTGTTTTTT.

This sequence joins TRBV15 and TRBJ1-5, with 7 bases that match TRBD1. The ends lost 3 bases at V and 2 bases at J; junction bases unmatched: 7. Germline CDR1 and CDR2: LNHNV and YYDKDF (reference sequence). This CDR3 comprises 16 residues. CDR3 nucleotide sequence: TGTGCCACCAGCAGCATGGACAGGTATGGCAATCAGCCCCAGCATTTT. It is translated as CATSSMDRYGNQPQHF.

The chain links TRBV10-3 to TRBJ2-7; a weak D match, TRBD1 (6 bases). Germline V gene sequence: CDR1 ENHRY, CDR2 SYGVKD. This CDR3 region has 13 residues. V shed 4 bases and J shed 3 bases, with 10 bases lying between them. The CDR3 is CAISAGVNYEQYF. As DNA, the CDR3 is TGTGCCATCAGTGCAGGGGTTAACTACGAGCAGTACTTC.

There are a few counts of this clone. This sequence joins TRBV6-2 or TRBV6-3 and TRBJ2-5; 16 bases fit TRBD2. The CDR3 is 17 amino acids. Germline V gene lookup returns CDR1 MNHEY and CDR2 SVGEGT. The ends lost 4 bases at V and 2 bases at J; junction bases unmatched: 4. The CDR3 DNA follows: TGTGCCAGCAGTTTGGGACTAGCGGGAGGGGTTCAAGAGACCCAGTACTTC. Its translation: CASSLGLAGGVQETQYF.

This chain joins TRBV6-5 and TRBJ1-2; 11 positions match TRBD1. This CDR3 spans 15 amino acids. The germline V gene encodes CDR1 MNHEY and CDR2 SVGAGI. V lost 5 bases, J lost 6 bases, and 8 bases stayed unmatched. The CDR3 DNA reads TGTGCCAGCAGTCCCCGGACAGGGGGCACGAATGGCTACACCTTC. It translates to CASSPRTGGTNGYTF.

This clone occurred once. The V and J genes are TRBV18 and TRBJ1-6; 9 bases are shared with TRBD1. Germline loops: CDR1 KGHSH, CDR2 LQKENI. The V and J ends lost 6 bases and 9 bases, in that order; junction bases with no gene match: 6. The CDR3 covers 14 residues. CDR3 sequence (DNA): TGTGCCAGCTCGACGGGACAGGGTTTTTCACCCCTCCACTTT. This translates into CASSTGQGFSPLHF.

The rearrangement links TRBV29-1 to TRBJ2-1, with TRBD2 matching 12 bases. Germline trimming cut 5 bases from V and 7 bases from J; bases unmatched to any gene: 9. This CDR3 spans 15 amino acids. Germline lookup yields CDR1 SQVTM and CDR2 ANQGSEA. The DNA of the CDR3 is TGCAGCGTTCAACGACTAGCGGGAGTGTATAATGAGCAGTTCTTC. Translation gives CSVQRLAGVYNEQFF.

CDR3 bases: TGTGCCACCAGGAGGGTCCCTGACAGGGGCCCTAATCAGCCCCAGCATTTT. This codes for CATRRVPDRGPNQPQHF. The genes are TRBV24-1 and TRBJ1-5; 8 bases fit TRBD1. The CDR3 covers 17 residues. The germline V gene encodes CDR1 KGHDR and CDR2 SFDVKD. Germline trimming cut 7 bases from V and 4 bases from J; bases unmatched to any gene: 14.

The chain's CDR3 is CASSTGAVGNEQFF. CDR3 in DNA: TGTGCCAGTAGTACAGGGGCGGTAGGGAATGAGCAGTTCTTC. J is TRBJ2-1 and V is TRBV19, with D maybe TRBD1 (6 bases). The CDR3 has 14 residues. Trimming shortened V by 4 bases and J by 7 bases, and 14 bases separated the two germline ends. Germline V gene data show CDR1 as LNHDA and CDR2 as SQIVND (reference sequence).

This clone was recorded only once. The rearrangement links TRBV9 to TRBJ1-1; TRBD1 agrees at 8 bases. In germline, CDR1 is SGDLS, CDR2 YYNGEE. This CDR3 comprises 14 residues. J gave up 10 bases and V 3 bases, and 11 bases lay outside the gene matches. CDR3 nucleotides: TGTGCCAGCAGCGACCCGGGACAGGCTCGGGGAGCTTTCTTT. Protein: CASSDPGQARGAFF.

J is TRBJ2-2 and V is TRBV9, with 8 nucleotides matching TRBD2. V dropped 8 bases and J dropped 6; count of bases not matched to a gene: 9. Looked up from germline, CDR1 is SGDLS and CDR2 is YYNGEE. This CDR3 contains 14 residues. CDR3 region: CASNSGNLAGELFF. CDR3 nucleotide sequence: TGTGCCAGTAATAGCGGGAACTTAGCCGGGGAGCTGTTTTTT.

The sample holds one count of this clone. The chain carries TRBV4-3 and TRBJ2-1, with 12 bases identical to TRBD2. Germline V gives CDR1 LGHNA, CDR2 YSLEER. V dropped 3 bases and J dropped 9; count of bases not matched to a gene: 12. The CDR3 is 17 amino acids. CDR3 in DNA: TGCGCCAGCAGCCAGGTGGTTCGGACTAGCGGGAAGGTTGAGCAGTTCTTC. Its translation: CASSQVVRTSGKVEQFF.

The chain recombines TRBV7-3 with TRBJ2-1, with 11 bases lining up with TRBD2. The CDR3 has 15 residues. With 5 bases clipped from V and 2 bases from J, the junction kept 2 bases outside the gene matches. Germline V gives CDR1 SGHTA, CDR2 FQGTGA. CDR3 residues: CASSPGLAAYNEQFF. As DNA, the CDR3 is TGTGCCAGCAGCCCGGGACTAGCGGCCTACAATGAGCAGTTCTTC.

On this clone itself: Other DNA sequences in this specimen translate into the identical CDR3. The chain joins TRBV11-2 to TRBJ2-7; D perhaps matches TRBD1 (5 bases). This CDR3 is built from 12 residues. The V gene's germline CDR1 is SGHAT and CDR2 FQNNGV. Deletions cut 6 bases from V and 4 bases from J, with 10 bases between. CDR3: CASSSQGYEQYF. The DNA for the CDR3 is TGTGCCAGCAGTTCTCAGGGTTACGAGCAGTACTTC.